The 11 T cell receptor beta chains given below trace back to one sample, sequenced in a study of memory B cells and T cells in multiple sclerosis. TCRdb keeps only in-frame clones here, not all; method: immunoSEQ multiplex PCR. The sample has 9,000 to 15,000 clones, about 83% seen once. These receptors are not linked to any known antigen. Separate sequencing covered autoproliferating (CFSE-dim) and non-proliferating (CFSE-high) T cells from stimulus-free culture. Replicate wells were pooled after approximately 7 days of stimulus-free culture of some 50 million CFSE-labeled PBMCs. Specimen: PBMCs from blood kept in culture. The receptor source for this set is a human donor with multiple sclerosis.

This chain links TRBV7-9 with TRBJ2-7; 10 bases are shared with TRBD2. CDR3 length: 14 residues. Unmatched junction bases numbered 2, after V lost 1 base and J lost 5 bases. The germline gives CDR1 SEHNR, CDR2 FQNEAQ (reference sequence). The CDR3 reads CASSLVAGGNEQYF. DNA of the CDR3: TGTGCCAGCAGCTTAGTAGCGGGAGGTAACGAGCAGTACTTC.

The V and J genes are TRBV28 and TRBJ2-7; possible D gene TRBD2, 5 bases. The CDR3 runs to 14 residues. Per germline, CDR1 MDHEN and CDR2 SYDVKM. V lost 5 bases, J lost 3 bases, and 14 bases lay in between. CDR3 amino acids: CASSPGLRSYEQYF. In DNA form, the CDR3 reads TGTGCCAGCAGTCCTGGACTTAGGAGCTACGAGCAGTACTTC.

The chain recombines TRBV7-6 with TRBJ1-1; D remains ambiguous. The germline V gene has CDR1 SGHVS and CDR2 FNYEAQ. Trimming cost V 5 bases and J 1 base, with 11 bases left between them. The CDR3 is 14 residues long. Here the CDR3 DNA reads TGTGCCAGCAGCGATCTCAGGTGGAACACTGAAGCTTTCTTT. Translated, it gives CASSDLRWNTEAFF.

The chain combines TRBV30 with TRBJ2-5; 8 bases are a match to TRBD2. The J segment lost 1 base and the V segment lost 3 bases, leaving 16 bases of the junction unmatched. This CDR3 has 18 residues. Per the germline V gene, CDR1 is GTSNPN and CDR2 is SVGIG (reference sequence). This CDR3 reads CAWSGPVPQREFQETQYF. For the CDR3, the DNA is TGTGCCTGGAGCGGACCCGTCCCCCAGCGGGAGTTCCAAGAGACCCAGTACTTC.

The V call is TRBV27, the J call TRBJ2-7; D remains unclear. Germline V CDR1 and CDR2: MNHEY, SMNVEV (reference sequence). The CDR3 covers 16 residues. V lost 6 bases and J 1 base, leaving 19 bases between the germline ends. The CDR3 region is CASSLTPATLSYEQYF. The DNA of the CDR3 is TGTGCCAGCAGCCTGACTCCGGCCACCCTTTCCTACGAGCAGTACTTC.

The J gene is TRBJ1-1, the V gene TRBV27; D unresolved. The CDR3 is made up of 13 amino acids. Germline values: CDR1 MNHEY, CDR2 SMNVEV (reference sequence). V lost 8 bases, J lost 1 base, and 11 bases lay in between. CDR3: CASPSSANTEAFF. CDR3 in DNA: TGTGCCAGCCCCTCCTCCGCGAACACTGAAGCTTTCTTT.

This sequence joins TRBV5-1 and TRBJ2-7; TRBD1 is a possible D gene (5 bases). Germline V lookup: CDR1 SGHRS, CDR2 YFSETQ. V was pared by 0 bases and J by 3 bases, with 10 bases between. The length of the CDR3 is 14 residues. In nucleotides, the CDR3 is TGCGCCAGCAGCTTGGATGCCAGGGACTACGAGCAGTACTTC. The encoded protein is CASSLDARDYEQYF.

This clone was recorded only once. V and J are TRBV11-3 and TRBJ2-1; 7 bases fit TRBD2. Germline CDR1 and CDR2: SGHNT and YENEEA. CDR3 length equals 15 residues. The junction had 10 bases not matched to a gene; V was cut back by 4 bases and J by 7 bases. CDR3 sequence (DNA): TGTGCCAGCAGCTCCCCTAGCGGTGCTCTAAATGAGCAGTTCTTC. Amino acids: CASSSPSGALNEQFF.

The chain combines TRBV14 with TRBJ2-6; D is perhaps TRBD1 or TRBD2 (6 bases each). Trimming cost V 0 bases and J 0 bases, with 21 bases left between them. The CDR3 runs to 21 residues. Looked up from germline, CDR1 is SGHDN and CDR2 is FVKESK. CDR3 sequence (DNA): TGTGCCAGCAGCCAAGATCTTCGCTCGGGGGCTACTTCCTCTGGGGCCAACGTCCTGACTTTC. As protein: CASSQDLRSGATSSGANVLTF.

The J gene is TRBJ2-2, the V gene TRBV30; D is perhaps TRBD1 (6 bases). CDR3 length: 17 residues. V gave up 3 bases and J gave up 2 bases, with 19 bases separating them. Germline loops: CDR1 GTSNPN, CDR2 SVGIG (reference sequence). The CDR3 spells CAWSPSAGTPNTGELFF. CDR3 nucleotide sequence: TGTGCCTGGAGCCCCTCAGCCGGGACACCAAACACCGGGGAGCTGTTTTTT.

V gene TRBV9 combines with J gene TRBJ1-1, with D possibly TRBD1 on 5 matching bases. V was clipped by 1 base and J by 1 base, with 11 bases between them. Germline CDR1 reads SGDLS; CDR2 reads YYNGEE. The CDR3 spans 15 residues. The CDR3 protein is CASSVSEGPNTEAFF. DNA of the CDR3: TGTGCCAGCAGCGTATCCGAGGGGCCGAACACTGAAGCTTTCTTT.